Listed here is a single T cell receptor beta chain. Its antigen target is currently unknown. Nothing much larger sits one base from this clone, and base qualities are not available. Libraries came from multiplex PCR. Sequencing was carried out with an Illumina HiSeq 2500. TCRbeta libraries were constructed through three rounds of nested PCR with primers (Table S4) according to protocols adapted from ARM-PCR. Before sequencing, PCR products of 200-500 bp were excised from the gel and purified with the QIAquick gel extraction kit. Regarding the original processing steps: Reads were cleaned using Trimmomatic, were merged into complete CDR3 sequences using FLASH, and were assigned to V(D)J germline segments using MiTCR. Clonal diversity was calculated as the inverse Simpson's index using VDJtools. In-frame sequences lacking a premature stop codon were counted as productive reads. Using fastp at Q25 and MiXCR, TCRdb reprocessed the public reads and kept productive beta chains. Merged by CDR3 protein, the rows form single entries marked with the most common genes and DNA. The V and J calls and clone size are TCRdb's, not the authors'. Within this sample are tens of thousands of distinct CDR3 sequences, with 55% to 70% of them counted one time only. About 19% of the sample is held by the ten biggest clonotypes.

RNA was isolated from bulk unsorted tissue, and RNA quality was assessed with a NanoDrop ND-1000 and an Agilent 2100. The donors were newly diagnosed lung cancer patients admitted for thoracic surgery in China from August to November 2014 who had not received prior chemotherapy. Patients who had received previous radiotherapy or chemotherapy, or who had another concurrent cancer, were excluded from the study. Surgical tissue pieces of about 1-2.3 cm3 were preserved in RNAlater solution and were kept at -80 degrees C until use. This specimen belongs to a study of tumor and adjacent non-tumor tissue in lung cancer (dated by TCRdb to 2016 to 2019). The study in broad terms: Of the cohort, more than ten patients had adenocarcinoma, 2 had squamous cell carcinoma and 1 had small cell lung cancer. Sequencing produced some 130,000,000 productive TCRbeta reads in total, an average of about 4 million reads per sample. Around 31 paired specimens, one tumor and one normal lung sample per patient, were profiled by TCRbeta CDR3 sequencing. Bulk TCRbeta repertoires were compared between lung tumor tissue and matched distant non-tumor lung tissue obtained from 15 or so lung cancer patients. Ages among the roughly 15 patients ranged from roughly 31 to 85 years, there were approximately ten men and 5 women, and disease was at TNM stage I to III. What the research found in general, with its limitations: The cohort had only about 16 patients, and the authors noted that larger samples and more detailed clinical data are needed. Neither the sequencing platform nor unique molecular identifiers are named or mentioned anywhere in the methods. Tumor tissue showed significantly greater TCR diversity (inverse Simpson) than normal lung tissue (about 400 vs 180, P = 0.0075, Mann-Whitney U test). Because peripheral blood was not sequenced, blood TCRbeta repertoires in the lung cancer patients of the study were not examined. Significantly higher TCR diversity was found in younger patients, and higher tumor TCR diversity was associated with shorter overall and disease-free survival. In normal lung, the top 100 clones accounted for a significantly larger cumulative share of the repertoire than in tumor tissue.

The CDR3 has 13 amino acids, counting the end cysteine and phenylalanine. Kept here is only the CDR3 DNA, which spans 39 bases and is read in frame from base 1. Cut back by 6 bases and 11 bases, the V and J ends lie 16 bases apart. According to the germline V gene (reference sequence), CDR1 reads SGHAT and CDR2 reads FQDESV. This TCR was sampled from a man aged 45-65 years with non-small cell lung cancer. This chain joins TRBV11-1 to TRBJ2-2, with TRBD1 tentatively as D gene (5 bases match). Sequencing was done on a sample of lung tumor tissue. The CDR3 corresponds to CASSFQGRPELFF. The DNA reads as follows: TGTGCCAGCAGTTTTCAGGGTCGGCCCGAGCTGTTTTTT.